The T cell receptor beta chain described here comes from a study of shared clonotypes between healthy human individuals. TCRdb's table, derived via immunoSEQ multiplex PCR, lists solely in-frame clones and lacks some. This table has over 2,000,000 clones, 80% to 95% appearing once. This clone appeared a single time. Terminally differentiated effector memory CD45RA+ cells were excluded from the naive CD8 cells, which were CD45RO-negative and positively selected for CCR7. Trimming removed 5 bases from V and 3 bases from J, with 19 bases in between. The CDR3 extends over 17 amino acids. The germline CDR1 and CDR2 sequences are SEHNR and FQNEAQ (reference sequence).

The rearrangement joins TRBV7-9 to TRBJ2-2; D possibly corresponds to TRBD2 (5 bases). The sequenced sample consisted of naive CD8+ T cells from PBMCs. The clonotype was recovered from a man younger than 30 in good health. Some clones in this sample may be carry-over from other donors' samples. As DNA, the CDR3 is TGTGCCAGCAGCAACCACCCGGGGTTTAGAGACACCGGGGAGCTGTTTTTT. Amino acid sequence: CASSNHPGFRDTGELFF.